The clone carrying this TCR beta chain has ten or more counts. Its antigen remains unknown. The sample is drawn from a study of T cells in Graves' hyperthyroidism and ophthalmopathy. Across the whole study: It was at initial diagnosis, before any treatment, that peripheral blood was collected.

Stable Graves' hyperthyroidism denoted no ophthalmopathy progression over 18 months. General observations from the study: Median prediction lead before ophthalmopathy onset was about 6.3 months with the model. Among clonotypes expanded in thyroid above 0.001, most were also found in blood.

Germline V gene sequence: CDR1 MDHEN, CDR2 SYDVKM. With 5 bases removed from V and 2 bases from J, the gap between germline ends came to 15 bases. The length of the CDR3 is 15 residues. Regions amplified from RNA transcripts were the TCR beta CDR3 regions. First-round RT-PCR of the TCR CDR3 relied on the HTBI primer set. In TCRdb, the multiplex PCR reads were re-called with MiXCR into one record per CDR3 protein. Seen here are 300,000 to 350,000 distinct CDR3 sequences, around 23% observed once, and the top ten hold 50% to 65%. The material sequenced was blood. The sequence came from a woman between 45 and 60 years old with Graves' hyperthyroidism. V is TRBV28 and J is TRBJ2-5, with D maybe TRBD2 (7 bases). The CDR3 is CASSLGGGLQETQYF. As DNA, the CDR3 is TGTGCCAGCAGTCTTGGGGGGGGCTTACAAGAGACCCAGTACTTC.